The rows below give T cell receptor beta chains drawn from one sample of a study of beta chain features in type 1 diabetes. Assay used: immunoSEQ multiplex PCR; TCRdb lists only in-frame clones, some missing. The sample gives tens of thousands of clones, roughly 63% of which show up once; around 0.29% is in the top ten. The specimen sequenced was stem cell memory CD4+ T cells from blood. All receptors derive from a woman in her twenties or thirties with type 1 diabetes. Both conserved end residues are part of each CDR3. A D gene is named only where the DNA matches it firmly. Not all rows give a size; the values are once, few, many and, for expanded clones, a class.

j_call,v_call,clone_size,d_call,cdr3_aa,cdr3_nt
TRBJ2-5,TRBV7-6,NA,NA,CASSLQDIQETQYF,TGTGCCAGCAGCTTGCAGGACATACAAGAGACCCAGTACTTC
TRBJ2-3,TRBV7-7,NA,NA,CASSQTGADTQYF,TGTGCTAGCAGCCAGACGGGGGCAGATACGCAGTATTTT
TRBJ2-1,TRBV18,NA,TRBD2,CASSPRAGDDNEQFF,TGTGCCAGCTCACCACGAGCGGGAGACGACAATGAGCAGTTCTTC
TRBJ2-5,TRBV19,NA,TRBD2,CASSHPGTSGSGTQYF,TGTGCCAGTAGCCACCCCGGGACTAGCGGGAGCGGGACCCAGTACTTC
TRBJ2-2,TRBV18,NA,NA,CASSPLEHANTGELFF,TGTGCCAGCTCACCCCTCGAGCACGCGAACACCGGGGAGCTGTTTTTT
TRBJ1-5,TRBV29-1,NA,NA,CSVGFGTDQPQHF,TGCAGCGTTGGATTCGGAACAGATCAGCCCCAGCATTTT
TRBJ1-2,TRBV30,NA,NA,CAWSRDFLRGYTF,TGTGCCTGGAGTCGGGATTTCTTGAGGGGCTACACCTTC
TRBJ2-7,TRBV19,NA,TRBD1,CASRKTGGPYEQYF,TGTGCCAGTAGAAAAACAGGGGGACCCTACGAGCAGTACTTC
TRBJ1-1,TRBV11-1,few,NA,CASSLGSDRGEAFF,TGTGCCAGCAGCTTAGGATCAGATCGGGGTGAAGCTTTCTTT
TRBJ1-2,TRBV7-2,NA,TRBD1,CASSHRTGNYGYTF,TGTGCCAGCAGCCACCGGACAGGCAACTATGGCTACACCTTC
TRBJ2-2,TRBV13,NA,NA,CASSWGDRNTGELFF,TGTGCCAGCAGCTGGGGGGACAGAAACACCGGGGAGCTGTTTTTT
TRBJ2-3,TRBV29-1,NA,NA,CSACKGTSTDTQYF,TGCAGCGCCTGTAAAGGGACTAGCACAGATACGCAGTATTTT
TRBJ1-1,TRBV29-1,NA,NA,CSGNTGILREAFF,TGCAGCGGAAACACCGGGATACTGCGTGAAGCTTTCTTT
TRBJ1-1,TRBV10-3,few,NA,CAISVQGFTEAFF,TGTGCCATCAGTGTTCAGGGTTTCACTGAAGCTTTCTTT
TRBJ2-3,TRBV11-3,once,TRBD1,CASSLDSPMTGASTDTQYF,TGTGCCAGCAGCTTAGATTCTCCCATGACAGGGGCTAGCACAGATACGCAGTATTTT
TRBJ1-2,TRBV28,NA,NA,CASARADYGYTF,TGTGCCAGCGCCAGGGCGGACTATGGCTACACCTTC
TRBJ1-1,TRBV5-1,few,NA,CASSWGGNTEAFF,TGCGCCAGCAGCTGGGGGGGGAACACTGAAGCTTTCTTT
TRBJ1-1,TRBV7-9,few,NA,CASSLAPGMRNTEAFF,TGTGCCAGCAGCTTAGCCCCAGGGATGAGGAACACTGAAGCTTTCTTT
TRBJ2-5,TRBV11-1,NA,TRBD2,CASSLTRGGGETQYF,TGTGCCAGCAGCTTAACGCGCGGGGGAGGAGAGACCCAGTACTTC
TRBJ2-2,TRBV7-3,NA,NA,CASSRPSGSANTGELFF,TGTGCCAGCAGCCGCCCCAGCGGAAGCGCGAACACCGGGGAGCTGTTTTTT
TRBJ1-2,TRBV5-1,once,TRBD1,CASSLEDRESAGYTF,TGCGCCAGCAGCTTGGAGGACAGGGAATCGGCTGGCTACACCTTC
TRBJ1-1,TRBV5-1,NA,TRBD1,CASSFTGGVNTEAFF,TGCGCCAGCAGCTTTACAGGGGGCGTGAACACTGAAGCTTTCTTT
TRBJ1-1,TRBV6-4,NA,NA,CASSVGEGTEAFF,TGTGCCAGCAGTGTAGGGGAGGGGACTGAAGCTTTCTTT
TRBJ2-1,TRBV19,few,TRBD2,CASSSPPLAGNPRNEQFF,TGTGCCAGTAGTTCTCCCCCACTAGCGGGAAACCCCCGGAATGAGCAGTTCTTC
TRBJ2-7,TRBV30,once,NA,CAWTESSYEQYF,TGTGCCTGGACGGAGTCATCCTACGAGCAGTACTTC
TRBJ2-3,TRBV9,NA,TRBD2,CASSVLSGIADTQYF,TGTGCCAGCAGCGTCCTAAGCGGGATCGCAGATACGCAGTATTTT
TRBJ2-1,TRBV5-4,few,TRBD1,CASTPGTVSFSYNEQFF,TGTGCCAGCACCCCCGGGACAGTCTCCTTCTCCTACAATGAGCAGTTCTTC
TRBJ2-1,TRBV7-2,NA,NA,CASSPASGSQRTYNEQFF,TGTGCCAGCAGCCCAGCTTCGGGTTCCCAGAGAACCTACAATGAGCAGTTCTTC
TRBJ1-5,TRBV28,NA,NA,CASTSLGRGDQPQHF,TGTGCCAGCACCTCACTCGGCAGGGGCGATCAGCCCCAGCATTTT
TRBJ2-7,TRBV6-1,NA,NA,CANSVGSYEQYF,TGTGCCAACAGTGTGGGGAGCTACGAGCAGTACTTC
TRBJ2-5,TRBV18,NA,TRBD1,CASSPFSPGQGETQYF,TGTGCCAGCTCACCTTTCTCTCCGGGACAGGGAGAGACCCAGTACTTC
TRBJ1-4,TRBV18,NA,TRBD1,CASSLRDRANEKLFF,TGTGCCAGCTCACTACGGGACAGGGCTAATGAAAAACTGTTTTTT
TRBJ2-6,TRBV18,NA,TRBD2,CASTGLAGGGANVLTF,TGTGCCAGCACCGGACTAGCGGGAGGTGGGGCCAACGTCCTGACTTTC
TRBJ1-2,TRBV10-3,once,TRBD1,CAIRPGTGAYGYTF,TGTGCCATCAGACCCGGGACAGGGGCCTATGGCTACACCTTC
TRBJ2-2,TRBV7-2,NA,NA,CASSRQGTYGELFF,TGTGCCAGCAGCCGGCAGGGGACGTACGGGGAGCTGTTTTTT
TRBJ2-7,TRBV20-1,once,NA,CSAPGTYEQYF,TGCAGTGCACCAGGGACCTACGAGCAGTACTTC
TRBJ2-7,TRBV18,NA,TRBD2,CASSYLAGETYEQYF,TGTGCCAGCTCTTATTTAGCGGGGGAAACCTACGAGCAGTACTTC
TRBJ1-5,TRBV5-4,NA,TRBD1,CASSLGQGFNQPQHF,TGTGCCAGCAGCTTGGGACAGGGCTTTAATCAGCCCCAGCATTTT
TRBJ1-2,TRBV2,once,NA,CASRENRDINYGYTF,TGTGCCAGCAGAGAAAACCGGGACATTAACTATGGCTACACCTTC
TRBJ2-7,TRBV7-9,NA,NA,CASSLAGWEQYF,TGTGCCAGCAGCTTAGCCGGGTGGGAGCAGTACTTC
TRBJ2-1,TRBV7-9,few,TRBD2,CASMEMRGAGNEQFF,TGTGCCAGCATGGAGATGCGGGGGGCGGGGAATGAGCAGTTCTTC
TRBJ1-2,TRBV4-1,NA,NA,CASSQDVGGAETYGYTF,TGCGCCAGCAGCCAAGATGTTGGGGGGGCCGAGACCTATGGCTACACCTTC
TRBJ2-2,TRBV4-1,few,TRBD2,CASSQKGTSGRASTGELFF,TGCGCCAGCAGCCAAAAGGGGACTAGCGGGAGGGCGAGCACCGGGGAGCTGTTTTTT
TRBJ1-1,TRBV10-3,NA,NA,CATSRPGDTEAFF,TGTGCCACATCTAGACCGGGGGACACTGAAGCTTTCTTT
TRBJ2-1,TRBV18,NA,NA,CASSPVDNEQFF,TGTGCCAGCTCACCAGTCGACAATGAGCAGTTCTTC
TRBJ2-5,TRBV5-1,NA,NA,CASSPRGQGGIETQYF,TGCGCCAGCAGCCCCCGAGGGCAGGGCGGGATAGAGACCCAGTACTTC
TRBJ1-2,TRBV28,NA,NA,CASSSGLGNYGYTF,TGTGCCAGCAGTTCAGGGTTGGGAAACTATGGCTACACCTTC
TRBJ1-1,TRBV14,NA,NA,CASSQPGPRTEAFF,TGTGCCAGCAGCCAGCCTGGGCCTCGCACTGAAGCTTTCTTT
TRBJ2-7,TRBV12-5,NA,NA,CASANSYEQYF,TGTGCTAGTGCAAACTCCTACGAGCAGTACTTC
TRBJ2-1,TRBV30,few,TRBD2,CAWSVSPGLAGYNSYNEQFF,TGTGCCTGGAGTGTATCCCCGGGACTAGCGGGTTATAACTCCTACAATGAGCAGTTCTTC
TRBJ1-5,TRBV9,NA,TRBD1,CASSAGTASNQPQHF,TGTGCCAGCAGCGCCGGGACAGCGAGCAATCAGCCCCAGCATTTT
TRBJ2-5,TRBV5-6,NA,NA,CASSLTREQETQYF,TGTGCCAGCAGCTTGACGCGGGAACAAGAGACCCAGTACTTC
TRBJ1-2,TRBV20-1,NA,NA,CSAGTDYGYTF,TGCAGTGCTGGGACTGACTATGGCTACACCTTC
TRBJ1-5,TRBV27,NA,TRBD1,CASSFSRTGQGNNQPQHF,TGTGCCAGCAGTTTCAGCCGCACGGGACAGGGAAACAATCAGCCCCAGCATTTT